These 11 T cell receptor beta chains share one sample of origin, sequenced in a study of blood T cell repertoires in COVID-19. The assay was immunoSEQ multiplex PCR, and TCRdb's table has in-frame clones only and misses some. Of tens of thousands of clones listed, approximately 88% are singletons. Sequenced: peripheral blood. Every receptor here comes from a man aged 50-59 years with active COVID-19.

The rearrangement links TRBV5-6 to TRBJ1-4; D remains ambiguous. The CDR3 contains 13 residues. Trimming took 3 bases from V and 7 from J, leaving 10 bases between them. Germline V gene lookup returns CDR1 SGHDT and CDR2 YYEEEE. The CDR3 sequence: CASSSRTIEKLFF. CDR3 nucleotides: TGTGCCAGCAGCTCCAGAACGATTGAAAAACTGTTTTTT.

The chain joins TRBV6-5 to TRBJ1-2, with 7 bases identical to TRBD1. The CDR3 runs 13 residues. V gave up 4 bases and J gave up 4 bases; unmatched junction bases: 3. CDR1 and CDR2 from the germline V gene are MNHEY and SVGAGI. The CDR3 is CASSSGTVYGYTF. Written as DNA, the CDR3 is TGTGCCAGCAGTTCCGGGACAGTCTATGGCTACACCTTC.

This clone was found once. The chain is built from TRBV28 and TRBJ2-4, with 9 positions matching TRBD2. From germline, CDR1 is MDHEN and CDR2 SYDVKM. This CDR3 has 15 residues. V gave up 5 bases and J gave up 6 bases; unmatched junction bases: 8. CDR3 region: CASSIAGAPGNIQYF. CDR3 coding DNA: TGTGCCAGCAGTATAGCGGGGGCCCCGGGAAACATTCAGTACTTC.

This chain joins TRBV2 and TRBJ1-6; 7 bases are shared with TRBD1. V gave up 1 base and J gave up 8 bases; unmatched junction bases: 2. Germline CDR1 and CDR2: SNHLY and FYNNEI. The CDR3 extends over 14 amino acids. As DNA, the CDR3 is TGTGCCAGCAGTGAAGGACAGGGTTATTCACCCCTCCACTTT. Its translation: CASSEGQGYSPLHF.

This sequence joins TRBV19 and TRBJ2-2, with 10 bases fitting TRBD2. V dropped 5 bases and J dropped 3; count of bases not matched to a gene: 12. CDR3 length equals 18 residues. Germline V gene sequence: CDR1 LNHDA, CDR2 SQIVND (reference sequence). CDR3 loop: CASSSLLAGILHTGELFF. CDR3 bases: TGTGCCAGTAGTTCCTTACTAGCGGGAATCTTACACACCGGGGAGCTGTTTTTT. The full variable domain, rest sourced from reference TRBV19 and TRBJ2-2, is DGGITQSPKYLFRKEGQNVTLSCEQNLNHDAMYWYRQDPGQGLRLIYYSQIVNDFQKGDIAEGYSVSREKKESFPLTVTSAQKNPTAFYLCASSSLLAGILHTGELFFGEGSRLTVL.

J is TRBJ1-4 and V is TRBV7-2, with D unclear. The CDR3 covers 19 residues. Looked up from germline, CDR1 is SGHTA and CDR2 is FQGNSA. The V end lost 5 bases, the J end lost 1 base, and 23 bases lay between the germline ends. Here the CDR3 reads CASSPSLSKTRRTNEKLFF. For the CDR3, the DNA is TGTGCCAGCAGCCCCAGTTTGAGTAAGACCAGGCGAACTAATGAAAAACTGTTTTTT.

CDR3: CASSLGADPLGAFF. The CDR3 nucleotides are TGTGCCAGCAGCTTAGGGGCCGACCCACTAGGAGCTTTCTTT. The J gene is TRBJ1-1, the V gene TRBV7-9; D gene unclear. The CDR3 is 14 amino acids. Between the trimmed V and J ends, which lost 1 base and 10 bases, there was a span of 16 bases. The germline CDR1 and CDR2 sequences are SEHNR and FQNEAQ (reference sequence).

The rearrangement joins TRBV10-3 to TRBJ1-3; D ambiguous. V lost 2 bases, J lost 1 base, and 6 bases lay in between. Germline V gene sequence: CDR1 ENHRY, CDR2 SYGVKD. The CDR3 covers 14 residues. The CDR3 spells CAISEQASGNTIYF. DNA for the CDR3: TGTGCCATCAGTGAGCAGGCGTCTGGAAACACCATATATTTT.

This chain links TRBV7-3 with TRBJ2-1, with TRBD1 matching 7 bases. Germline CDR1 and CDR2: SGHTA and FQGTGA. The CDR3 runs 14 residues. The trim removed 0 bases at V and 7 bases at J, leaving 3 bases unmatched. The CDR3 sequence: CASSLTGGRNEQFF. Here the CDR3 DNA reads TGTGCCAGCAGCTTAACAGGGGGCAGGAATGAGCAGTTCTTC.

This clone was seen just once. CDR3 bases: TGTGCCAGCAGCTTACCAAGGGGATATGGCTACACCTTC. Its translation: CASSLPRGYGYTF. The chain has TRBV11-2 and TRBJ1-2, with TRBD1 as a possible D gene (5 bases). Germline loops: CDR1 SGHAT, CDR2 FQNNGV. The CDR3 sequence is 13 residues long. Trimming left V 2 bases short and J 5 bases short, with 9 bases between.

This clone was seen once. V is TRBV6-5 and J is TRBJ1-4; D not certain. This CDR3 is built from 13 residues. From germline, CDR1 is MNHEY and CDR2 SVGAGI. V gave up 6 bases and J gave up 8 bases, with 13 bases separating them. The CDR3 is CASSRTVGEKLFF. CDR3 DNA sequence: TGTGCCAGCAGCCGAACAGTCGGCGAAAAACTGTTTTTT.